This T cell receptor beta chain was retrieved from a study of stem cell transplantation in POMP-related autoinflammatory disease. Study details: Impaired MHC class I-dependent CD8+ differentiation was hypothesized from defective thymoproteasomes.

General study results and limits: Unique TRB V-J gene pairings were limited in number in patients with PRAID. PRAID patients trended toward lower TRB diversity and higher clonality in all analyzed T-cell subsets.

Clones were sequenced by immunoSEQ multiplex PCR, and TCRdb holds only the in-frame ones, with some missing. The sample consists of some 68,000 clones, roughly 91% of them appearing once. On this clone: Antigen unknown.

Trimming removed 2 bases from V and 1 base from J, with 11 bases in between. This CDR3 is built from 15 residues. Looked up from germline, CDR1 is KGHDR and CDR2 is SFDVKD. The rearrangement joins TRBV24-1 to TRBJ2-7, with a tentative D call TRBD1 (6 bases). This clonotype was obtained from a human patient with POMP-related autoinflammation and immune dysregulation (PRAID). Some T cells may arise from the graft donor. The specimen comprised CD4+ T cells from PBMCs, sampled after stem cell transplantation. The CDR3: CATSDSGHASYEQYF. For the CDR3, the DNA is TGTGCCACCAGTGATTCGGGACACGCTTCCTACGAGCAGTACTTC.